Sequencing of this T cell receptor beta chain was carried out in a study of shared T cell receptors in the human thymus. Libraries were prepared by immunoSEQ multiplex PCR; TCRdb keeps only in-frame clonotypes and omits some of them. The sample contains about 610,000 clones, 88% of which appear only once. These same records also appear under a second study, on human thymus T cells. As that study records: In corrective heart surgery, resections were taken, and these provided the thymus tissue. Thymic and blood repertoires appeared to carry a bias in their V and J gene usage. Related work showed strongly overlapping thymic repertoires across unrelated individuals.

This TCR was recovered from a boy under two years old with a congenital heart defect. The sequenced material came from thymocytes.

Written as DNA, the CDR3 is TGCGCCAGCAGCCGACGTTTGGGCACGAACACTGAAGCTTTCTTT. Amino acid sequence: CASSRRLGTNTEAFF. The rearrangement links TRBV5-1 to TRBJ1-1, with D uncertain. Germline lookup yields CDR1 SGHRS and CDR2 YFSETQ. The CDR3 extends over 15 amino acids. Trimming pared 4 bases from V and 1 base from J, leaving 14 bases between.